A single sample is the source of the 15 T cell receptor beta chains below, sequenced in a study of Ad26.COV2.S vaccination and SARS-CoV-2 variants. The treatment here: 15 to 20 received Ad26.COV2.S at low or high dose, single or two shots; roughly five received placebo; per-sample allocation not given. Sample collection was performed on day 63 after the first vaccine or placebo injection. Assay used: immunoSEQ multiplex PCR; TCRdb lists only in-frame clones, some missing. The sample records roughly 700,000 clones, more than 80% being singletons. The sample in question was peripheral blood, obtained in a trial of Ad26.COV2.S vaccine versus placebo. The receptors originated from a person aged 18-65 years who received the Ad26.COV2.S COVID-19 vaccine or a placebo.

The chain uses TRBV14 and TRBJ2-5, with 8 positions matching TRBD2. Germline CDR1 is SGHDN and CDR2 is FVKESK. CDR3 size: 16 residues. V shed 2 bases, J shed 4 bases, and the junction held 9 bases outside the gene matches. CDR3 coding DNA: TGTGCCAGCAGCCAAAGTACTAGCGGAGGGGGAGAGACCCAGTACTTC. The encoded protein is CASSQSTSGGGETQYF.

This clone has a handful of counts. V usage is TRBV7-9 and J usage is TRBJ1-1; TRBD1 might be the D (5 bases). The CDR3 consists of 12 residues. Trimming removed 7 bases at V and 4 bases at J, with 10 bases between. Germline values: CDR1 SEHNR, CDR2 FQNEAQ (reference sequence). The CDR3 reads CASTRGGTEAFF. In DNA form, the CDR3 reads TGTGCCAGCACGAGGGGTGGCACTGAAGCTTTCTTT.

The chain combines TRBV5-1 with TRBJ2-3, with TRBD2 matching 7 bases. The CDR3 is 16 residues long. Germline V gene sequence: CDR1 SGHRS, CDR2 YFSETQ. The trim removed 1 base at V and 1 base at J, leaving 6 bases unmatched. The CDR3 loop is CASSLWGGVGTDTQYF. The CDR3 DNA follows: TGCGCCAGCAGCTTGTGGGGAGGGGTTGGCACAGATACGCAGTATTTT.

The rearrangement uses TRBV16 and TRBJ1-5, with a weak D call TRBD1 (5 bases). Germline V gene lookup returns CDR1 KGHSY and CDR2 FQNENV. Trimming left V 0 bases short and J 4 bases short, with 10 bases between. This CDR3 region has 15 residues. This CDR3 reads CASSQSGEGNQPQHF. CDR3 coding DNA: TGTGCCAGCAGCCAATCAGGGGAAGGTAATCAGCCCCAGCATTTT.

Comment on this clone: At the DNA level, this CDR3 is encoded by other sequences in the same sample as well. The chain carries TRBV5-4 and TRBJ1-2; tentative D call: TRBD1 (5 bases). There are 13 residues in the CDR3. CDR1 and CDR2 from the germline V gene are SGHNT and YYREEE (reference sequence). V dropped 3 bases and J dropped 4 bases, with 10 bases sitting between them. The CDR3 nucleotides read TGTGCCAGCAGCTCGGTGGGGGGCTATGGCTACACCTTC. As protein: CASSSVGGYGYTF.

V gene TRBV10-3 combines with J gene TRBJ1-1; no reliable D call. Looked up from germline, CDR1 is ENHRY and CDR2 is SYGVKD. This CDR3 contains 16 residues. V gave up 0 bases and J gave up 4 bases, with 15 bases separating them. The CDR3 loop reads CAISESVLLEGTEAFF. DNA of the CDR3: TGTGCCATCAGTGAGTCGGTCCTCCTCGAGGGCACTGAAGCTTTCTTT.

The rearrangement joins TRBV6-2 or TRBV6-3 to TRBJ1-5, with D unresolved. Per the germline V gene, CDR1 is MNHEY and CDR2 is SVGEGT. With 2 bases removed from V and 2 bases from J, the gap between germline ends came to 7 bases. CDR3 length: 14 residues. As DNA, the CDR3 is TGTGCCAGCAGTTACGGAGTTGGCAATCAGCCCCAGCATTTT. Residues: CASSYGVGNQPQHF.

This clone was seen a single time. The rearrangement links TRBV10-3 to TRBJ2-1; TRBD2 might be the D (6 bases). Germline loops: CDR1 ENHRY, CDR2 SYGVKD. Between the trimmed V and J ends, which lost 5 bases and 0 bases, there was a span of 14 bases. The CDR3 is 16 amino acids. The CDR3 coding sequence is TGTGCCATCAGTTCTCAGGTCGGGGGCTCCTACAATGAGCAGTTCTTC. Protein: CAISSQVGGSYNEQFF.

The chain links TRBV5-1 to TRBJ2-5; 8 nucleotides match TRBD2. This CDR3 contains 14 residues. Germline CDR1 and CDR2: SGHRS and YFSETQ. The V gene end was trimmed by 4 bases and the J gene end by 4 bases; junction bases not matched to a gene: 6. The CDR3 reads CASSPGRGGETQYF. In DNA form, the CDR3 reads TGCGCCAGCAGCCCCGGGAGGGGGGGAGAGACCCAGTACTTC.

J is TRBJ2-1 and V is TRBV29-1; 7 bases line up with TRBD1. V was pared by 4 bases and J by 5 bases, with 8 bases of the junction left unmatched. The CDR3 has 14 amino acids. In germline, CDR1 is SQVTM, CDR2 ANQGSEA. The CDR3 sequence: CSVVLGGPDNEQFF. DNA of the CDR3: TGCAGCGTTGTGTTAGGGGGCCCGGACAATGAGCAGTTCTTC.

The chain couples TRBV6-2 or TRBV6-3 to TRBJ1-5; 7 bases are shared with TRBD1. With 0 bases clipped from V and 7 bases from J, the junction kept 9 bases outside the gene matches. Looked up from germline, CDR1 is MNHEY and CDR2 is SVGEGT. The CDR3 loop spans 16 amino acids. The chain's CDR3 is CASSYSIGRGEQPQHF. CDR3 DNA: TGTGCCAGCAGTTACTCCATTGGCAGGGGGGAACAGCCCCAGCATTTT.

The chain links TRBV6-6 to TRBJ2-1; D call uncertain. Looked up from germline, CDR1 is MNHNY and CDR2 is SVGAGI (reference sequence). The V end was cut by 1 base, the J end by 8 bases, with 6 bases between. This CDR3 region has 12 residues. CDR3 bases: TGTGCCAGCAGTTACTTTGGCTATGAGCAGTTCTTC. The encoded protein is CASSYFGYEQFF.

The chain has TRBV6-2 or TRBV6-3 and TRBJ1-2; weak D call: TRBD1 (5 bases). The CDR3 is 15 residues long. V lost 0 bases and J lost 7, with 15 bases in between. CDR1 MNHEY and CDR2 SVGEGT come from the germline V gene. The CDR3 nucleotides read TGTGCCAGCAGTTACTCCCCTGGGACCGACCTTGGCTACACCTTC. This codes for CASSYSPGTDLGYTF.

The chain uses TRBV29-1 and TRBJ2-4; D unclear. V was clipped by 2 bases and J by 7 bases, with 0 bases between them. The germline CDR1 and CDR2 sequences are SQVTM and ANQGSEA. The CDR3 consists of 9 residues. For the CDR3, the DNA is TGCAGCGTTGAAAACATTCAGTACTTC. This encodes CSVENIQYF.

The chain employs TRBV2 and TRBJ1-6; D uncertain. In germline, CDR1 is SNHLY, CDR2 FYNNEI. The CDR3 extends over 12 amino acids. V lost 7 bases and J 8 bases, leaving 9 bases between the germline ends. In DNA, the CDR3 is TGTGCCAGCAAGGCGCTTTATTCACCCCTCCACTTT. This translates into CASKALYSPLHF.